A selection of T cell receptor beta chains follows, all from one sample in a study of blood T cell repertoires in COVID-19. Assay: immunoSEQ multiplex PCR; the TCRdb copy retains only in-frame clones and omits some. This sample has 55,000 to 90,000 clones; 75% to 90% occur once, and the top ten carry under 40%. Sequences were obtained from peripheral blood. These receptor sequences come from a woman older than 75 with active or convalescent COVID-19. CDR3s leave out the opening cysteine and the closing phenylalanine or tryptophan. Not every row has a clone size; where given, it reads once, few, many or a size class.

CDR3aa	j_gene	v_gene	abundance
ASSHSTQTGT	TRBJ2-3	TRBV7-9	-
ASSQPAGLSHVTQY	TRBJ2-3	TRBV14	once
ASNDFKSYNEQF	TRBJ2-1	TRBV19	few
ASSPRTGGPSEQY	TRBJ2-7	TRBV9	-
ASTQLAGGLGASGELF	TRBJ2-2	TRBV19	-
ASSLQPGQGARYEQY	TRBJ2-7	TRBV3-1/TRBV3-2	-
ASSSRQGGYGYT	TRBJ1-2	TRBV6-5	-
ASSSTGGNQPQH	TRBJ1-5	TRBV7-2	-
ASRMAGPNTEAF	TRBJ1-1	TRBV28	-
ASSLNRRNTGELF	TRBJ2-2	TRBV28	-
ASSHRQGAAPYEQY	TRBJ2-7	TRBV28	once
ASSPSEGGYGYT	TRBJ1-2	TRBV7-2	-
AAAGTGIPTDTQY	TRBJ2-3	TRBV30	-
ASSQDVTRDSGYGYT	TRBJ1-2	TRBV4-3	-
ASSRAVNEKLF	TRBJ1-4	TRBV14	-
AWRTPGINSGNTIY	TRBJ1-3	TRBV30	-
ASSQDLNQGGYT	TRBJ1-2	TRBV3-1/TRBV3-2	-
ASRGSSGVNEQF	TRBJ2-1	TRBV2	-
ASSSRQGGSSNQPQH	TRBJ1-5	TRBV18	-
ASSSTGTSYEQY	TRBJ2-7	TRBV7-2	-
ASSPFGPGQPNQPQH	TRBJ1-5	TRBV18	-
ASSYKTGSGGELF	TRBJ2-2	TRBV6-5	-
ASSTQGLAGELF	TRBJ2-2	TRBV19	-
ASSRQGGEYNEQF	TRBJ2-1	TRBV7-2	-
SVSRGETQY	TRBJ2-5	TRBV29-1	-